The source of this TCR beta chain is a study of PD-1 blockade in mismatch repair-deficient tumors. Study information: Enrolled about 2013-2016, patients had progressing, pretreated mismatch repair-deficient cancers of about a dozen types.

Germline loops: CDR1 DFQATT, CDR2 SNEGSKA (reference sequence). The V gene lost 0 bases and the J gene lost 3 bases, with 3 bases spanning the gap. This CDR3 spans 11 amino acids. Turning to this clone: Other DNA sequences from this sample encode an identical CDR3 as well.

Clones were sequenced by immunoSEQ multiplex PCR, and TCRdb holds only the in-frame ones, with some missing. The sample yields under 150,000 clones, more than 85% seen once. This specimen was peripheral blood, taken 44 weeks after starting pembrolizumab. The sequence came from an adult with mismatch repair-deficient cancer. This chain uses TRBV20-1 with TRBJ2-7; the D is unclear. This CDR3 is CSARDGYEQYF. The CDR3 DNA sequence: TGCAGTGCTAGAGATGGCTACGAGCAGTACTTC.